This paragraph reports one T cell receptor (beta chain). Starting material for each TCR library was about 3,300 ng of total RNA. Template switching appended UMIs that held a 6-nucleotide sample barcode. TCRdb reanalyzed the 5' RACE reads, giving one entry per CDR3 protein sequence and no DNA. In total, the table holds about 110,000 distinct CDR3 sequences. Germline lookup yields CDR1 DFQATT and CDR2 SNEGSKA (reference sequence). This CDR3 spans 14 amino acids. The data originate from a study of monozygotic twins with inflammatory bowel disease. This TCR was recovered from a human donor with ulcerative colitis or Crohn's disease, or a healthy co-twin of an affected twin (not recorded which). What was sequenced was blood. V gene TRBV20-1 combines with J gene TRBJ2-3; TCRdb gives TRBD2 as the D gene, but with no DNA this cannot be confirmed. The CDR3 reads CSAQRAGGADTQYF.